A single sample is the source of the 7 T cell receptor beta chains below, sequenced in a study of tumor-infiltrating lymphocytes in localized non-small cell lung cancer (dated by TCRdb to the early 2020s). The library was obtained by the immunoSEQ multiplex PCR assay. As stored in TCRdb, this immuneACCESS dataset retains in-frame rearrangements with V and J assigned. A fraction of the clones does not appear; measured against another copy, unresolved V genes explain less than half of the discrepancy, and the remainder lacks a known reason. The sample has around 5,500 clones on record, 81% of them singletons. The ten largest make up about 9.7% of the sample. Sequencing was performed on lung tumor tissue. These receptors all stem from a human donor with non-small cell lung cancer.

The CDR3 sequence: CASSPGGLAAVYEQYF. CDR3 coding DNA: TGTGCCAGCAGCCCGGGAGGACTAGCGGCTGTCTACGAGCAGTACTTC. This rearrangement joins TRBV5-6 to TRBJ2-7; TRBD2 agrees at 10 bases. The CDR3 runs 16 residues. V shed 4 bases and J 3 bases; nucleotides not matched to a gene: 10. CDR1 is SGHDT and CDR2 is YYEEEE in the germline V gene. Complete variable domain (other parts from reference TRBV5-6 and TRBJ2-7): DAGVTQSPTHLIKTRGQQVTLRCSPKSGHDTVSWYQQALGQGPQFIFQYYEEEERQRGNFPDRFSGHQFPNYSSELNVNALLLGDSALYLCASSPGGLAAVYEQYFGPGTRLTVT.

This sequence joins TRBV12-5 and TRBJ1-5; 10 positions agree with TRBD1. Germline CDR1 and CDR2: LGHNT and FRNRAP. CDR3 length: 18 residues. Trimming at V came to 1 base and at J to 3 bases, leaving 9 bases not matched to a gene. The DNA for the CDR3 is TGTGCTAGTGGTTTGGCCGACCGGGACAGGGGATACAATCAGCCCCAGCATTTT. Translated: CASGLADRDRGYNQPQHF. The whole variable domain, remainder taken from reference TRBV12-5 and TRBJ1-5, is DARVTQTPRHKVTEMGQEVTMRCQPILGHNTVFWYRQTMMQGLELLAYFRNRAPLDDSGMPKDRFSAEMPDATLATLKIQPSEPRDSAVYFCASGLADRDRGYNQPQHFGDGTRLSIL.

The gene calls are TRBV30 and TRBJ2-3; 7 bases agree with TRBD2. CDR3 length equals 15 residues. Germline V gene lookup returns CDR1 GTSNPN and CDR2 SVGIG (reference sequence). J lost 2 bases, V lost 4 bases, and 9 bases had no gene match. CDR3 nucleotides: TGTGCCTGGAACGGCTGGGGGGGAGACACAGATACGCAGTATTTT. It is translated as CAWNGWGGDTDTQYF.

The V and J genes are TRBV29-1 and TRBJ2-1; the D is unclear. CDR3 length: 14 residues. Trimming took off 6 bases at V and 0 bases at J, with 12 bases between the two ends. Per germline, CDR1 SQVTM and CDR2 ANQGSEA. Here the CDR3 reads CSVAQQSSYNEQFF. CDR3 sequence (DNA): TGCAGCGTCGCTCAACAGAGCTCCTACAATGAGCAGTTCTTC.

Here the CDR3 reads CASSLDGGQKLFF. CDR3 nucleotide sequence: TGTGCCAGCAGCCTCGACGGGGGACAAAAACTGTTTTTT. This chain links TRBV9 with TRBJ1-4; possibly TRBD1 for D (5 bases). V was cut by 4 bases and J by 9 bases, with 13 bases left in between. The CDR3 has 13 amino acids. CDR1 is SGDLS, CDR2 YYNGEE, per germline.

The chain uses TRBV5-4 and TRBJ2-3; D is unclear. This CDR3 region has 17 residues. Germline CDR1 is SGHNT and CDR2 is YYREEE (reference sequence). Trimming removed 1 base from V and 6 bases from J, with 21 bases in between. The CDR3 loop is CASSLISAAALGDTQYF. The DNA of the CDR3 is TGTGCCAGCAGCTTGATCAGTGCAGCCGCATTAGGCGATACGCAGTATTTT. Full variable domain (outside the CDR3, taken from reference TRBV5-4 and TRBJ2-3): ETGVTQSPTHLIKTRGQQVTLRCSSQSGHNTVSWYQQALGQGPQFIFQYYREEENGRGNFPPRFSGLQFPNYSSELNVNALELDDSALYLCASSLISAAALGDTQYFGPGTRLTVL.

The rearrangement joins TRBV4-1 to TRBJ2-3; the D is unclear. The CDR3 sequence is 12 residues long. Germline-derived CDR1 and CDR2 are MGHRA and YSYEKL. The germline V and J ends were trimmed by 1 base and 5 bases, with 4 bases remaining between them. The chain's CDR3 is CASSQGRDTQYF. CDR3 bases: TGCGCCAGCAGCCAAGGGCGAGATACGCAGTATTTT.